The 10 T cell receptor beta chains listed next were all sequenced from one sample in a study of OX40 agonist ivuxolimab in advanced cancers. Profiling relied on immunoSEQ multiplex PCR, and the TCRdb table lists in-frame clones only, not all of them. The sample lists about 66,000 clones, around 83% seen once, with around 2.5% in the top ten. Sequenced here: CD4+ or CD8+ T cells sorted from blood, sampled in a trial of the OX40 agonist ivuxolimab. The receptors derive from an adult with an advanced solid tumor such as melanoma, head and neck, liver or kidney cancer.

The rearrangement links TRBV2 to TRBJ2-3; 13 bases fit TRBD2. Unmatched junction bases numbered 1, after V lost 6 bases and J lost 4 bases. From germline, CDR1 is SNHLY and CDR2 FYNNEI. The CDR3 runs 14 residues. The CDR3 nucleotides read TGTGCCAGCAGAGGACTAGCGGGAGCAGATACGCAGTATTTT. It encodes CASRGLAGADTQYF.

The chain carries TRBV7-3 and TRBJ1-1; tentative D call: TRBD1 (6 bases). Germline CDR1 SGHTA, CDR2 FQGTGA. The CDR3 sequence is 14 residues long. Between the trimmed V and J ends, which lost 6 bases and 5 bases, there was a span of 16 bases. CDR3 sequence (DNA): TGTGCCAGCAGTCAGATTACAGGGCGAACTGAAGCTTTCTTT. Translation gives CASSQITGRTEAFF.

V usage is TRBV10-3 and J usage is TRBJ2-3; the match to TRBD2 covers 12 bases. The CDR3 is made up of 16 amino acids. Germline V gives CDR1 ENHRY, CDR2 SYGVKD. J lost 2 bases, V lost 6 bases, and 6 bases had no gene match. CDR3 amino acids: CAIRGTSGGSTDTQYF. DNA for the CDR3: TGTGCCATCAGAGGCACTAGCGGGGGGTCCACAGATACGCAGTATTTT.

The chain employs TRBV14 and TRBJ1-4, with 7 nucleotides matching TRBD1. The CDR3 length is 17 residues. In germline, CDR1 is SGHDN, CDR2 FVKESK. The V and J ends lost 0 bases and 7 bases, in that order; junction bases with no gene match: 11. The CDR3 DNA reads TGTGCCAGCAGCCAAGATTTTGGGCAGGGGGGCATTGAAAAACTGTTTTTT. Amino acid sequence: CASSQDFGQGGIEKLFF. The entire variable domain, with the rest obtained from reference TRBV14 and TRBJ1-4, is as follows: EAGVTQFPSHSVIEKGQTVTLRCDPISGHDNLYWYRRVMGKEIKFLLHFVKESKQDESGMPNNRFLAERTGGTYSTLKVQPAELEDSGVYFCASSQDFGQGGIEKLFFGSGTQLSVL.

This sequence joins TRBV18 and TRBJ1-1; no firm D call. The CDR3 consists of 13 residues. Trimming shortened V by 4 bases and J by 3 bases, and 9 bases separated the two germline ends. Germline V gene data show CDR1 as KGHSH and CDR2 as LQKENI. CDR3 nucleotides: TGTGCCAGCTCACACTCCCGGGACACTGAAGCTTTCTTT. It is translated as CASSHSRDTEAFF.

The chain joins TRBV7-3 to TRBJ1-1, with TRBD1 as a possible D gene (6 bases). CDR1 SGHTA and CDR2 FQGTGA come from the germline V gene. CDR3 length equals 14 residues. V was clipped by 5 bases and J by 2 bases, with 12 bases between them. The CDR3 DNA sequence: TGTGCCAGCAGCCCGGGGACAACCAACACTGAAGCTTTCTTT. Translating it yields CASSPGTTNTEAFF.

V is TRBV18 and J is TRBJ1-1, with D uncertain. Germline assignment: CDR1 KGHSH and CDR2 LQKENI. Trimming pared 4 bases from V and 0 bases from J, leaving 9 bases between. CDR3 size: 14 residues. The CDR3 DNA is TGTGCCAGCTCACTTGACACCATGAACACTGAAGCTTTCTTT. This sequence encodes CASSLDTMNTEAFF.

This rearrangement joins TRBV5-1 to TRBJ2-7; maybe TRBD1 (5 bases). Trimming took off 0 bases at V and 3 bases at J, with 10 bases between the two ends. The germline gives CDR1 SGHRS, CDR2 YFSETQ. The CDR3 runs to 14 residues. This CDR3 reads CASSLEGRVYEQYF. The CDR3 coding sequence is TGCGCCAGCAGCTTGGAGGGCAGGGTCTACGAGCAGTACTTC.

The gene calls are TRBV11-2 and TRBJ2-5; D tentatively fits TRBD1 or TRBD2 (5 bases each). This CDR3 is built from 15 residues. Germline V gives CDR1 SGHAT, CDR2 FQNNGV. Trimming took 5 bases from V and 2 from J, leaving 15 bases between them. DNA of the CDR3: TGTGCCAGCAGCGCCATGAGGGGCCCACAAGAGACCCAGTACTTC. As protein: CASSAMRGPQETQYF.

The CDR3 sequence is CASSADRGRYNEQFF. As DNA, the CDR3 is TGCGCCAGCAGCGCGGACAGGGGGCGTTACAATGAGCAGTTCTTC. This sequence joins TRBV5-1 and TRBJ2-1; 11 nucleotides match TRBD1. Germline V gene data show CDR1 as SGHRS and CDR2 as YFSETQ. The CDR3 runs to 15 residues. The junction had 4 bases not matched to a gene; V was cut back by 4 bases and J by 4 bases.